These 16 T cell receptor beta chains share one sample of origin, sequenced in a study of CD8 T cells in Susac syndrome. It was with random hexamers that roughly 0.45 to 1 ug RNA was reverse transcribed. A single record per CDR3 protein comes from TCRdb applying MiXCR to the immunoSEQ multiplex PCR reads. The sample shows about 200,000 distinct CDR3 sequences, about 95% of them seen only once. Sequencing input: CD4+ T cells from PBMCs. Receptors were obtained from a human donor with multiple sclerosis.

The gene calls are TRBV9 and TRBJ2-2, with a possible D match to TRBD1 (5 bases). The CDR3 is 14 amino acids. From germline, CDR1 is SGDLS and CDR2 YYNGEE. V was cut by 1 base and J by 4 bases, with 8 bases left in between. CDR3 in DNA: TGTGCCAGCAGCGTACAGGGCGGCACCGGGGAGCTGTTTTTT. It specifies CASSVQGGTGELFF.

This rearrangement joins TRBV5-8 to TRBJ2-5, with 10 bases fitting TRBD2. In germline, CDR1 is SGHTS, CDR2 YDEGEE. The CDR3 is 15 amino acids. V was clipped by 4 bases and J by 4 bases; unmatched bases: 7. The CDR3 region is CASSERTSGRETQYF. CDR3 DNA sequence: TGTGCCAGCAGCGAGAGGACTAGCGGCAGAGAGACCCAGTACTTC.

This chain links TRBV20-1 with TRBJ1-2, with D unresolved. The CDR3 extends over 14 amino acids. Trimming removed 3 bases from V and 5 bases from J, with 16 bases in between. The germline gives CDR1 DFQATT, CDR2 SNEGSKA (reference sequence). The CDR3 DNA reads TGCAGTGCTAGGGCCACAGAGGGCGTATATGGCTACACCTTC. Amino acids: CSARATEGVYGYTF.

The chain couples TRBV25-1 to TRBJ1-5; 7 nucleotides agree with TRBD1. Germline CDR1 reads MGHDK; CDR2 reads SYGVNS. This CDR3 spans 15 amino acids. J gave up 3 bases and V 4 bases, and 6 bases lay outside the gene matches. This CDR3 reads CASSGTGGNNQPQHF. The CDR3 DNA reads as TGTGCCAGCAGTGGGACAGGAGGGAACAATCAGCCCCAGCATTTT.

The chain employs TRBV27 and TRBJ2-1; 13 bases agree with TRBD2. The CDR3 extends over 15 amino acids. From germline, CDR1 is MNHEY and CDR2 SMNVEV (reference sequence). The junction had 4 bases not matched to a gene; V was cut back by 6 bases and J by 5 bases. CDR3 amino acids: CASSVGTSGNNEQFF. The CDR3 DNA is TGTGCCAGCAGCGTCGGGACTAGCGGGAACAATGAGCAGTTCTTC.

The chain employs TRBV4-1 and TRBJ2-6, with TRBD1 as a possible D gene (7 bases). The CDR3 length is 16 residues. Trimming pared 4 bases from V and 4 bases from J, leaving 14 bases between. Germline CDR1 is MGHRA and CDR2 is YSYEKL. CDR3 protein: CASSPQGGVGANVLTF. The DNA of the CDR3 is TGCGCCAGCAGCCCGCAGGGGGGTGTCGGGGCCAACGTCCTGACTTTC.

The CDR3 sequence is CASTKGTGGFGYTF. The CDR3 DNA sequence: TGTGCCAGCACTAAGGGAACAGGGGGCTTTGGCTACACCTTC. The chain carries TRBV27 and TRBJ1-2, with TRBD1 identical over 9 bases. The CDR3 runs to 14 residues. In germline, CDR1 is MNHEY, CDR2 SMNVEV (reference sequence). The V gene end was trimmed by 7 bases and the J gene end by 7 bases; junction bases not matched to a gene: 10.

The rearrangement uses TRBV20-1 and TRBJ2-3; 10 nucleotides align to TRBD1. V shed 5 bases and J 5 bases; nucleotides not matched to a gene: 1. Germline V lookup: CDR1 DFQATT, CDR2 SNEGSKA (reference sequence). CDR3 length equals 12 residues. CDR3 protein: CSAGDRGDTQYF. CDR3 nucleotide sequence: TGCAGTGCTGGGGACAGGGGAGATACGCAGTATTTT.

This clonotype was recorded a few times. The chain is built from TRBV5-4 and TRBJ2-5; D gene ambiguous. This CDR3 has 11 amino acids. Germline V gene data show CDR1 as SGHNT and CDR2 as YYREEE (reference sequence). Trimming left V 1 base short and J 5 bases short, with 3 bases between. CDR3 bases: TGTGCCAGCAGCTTGATGGAGACCCAGTACTTC. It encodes CASSLMETQYF.

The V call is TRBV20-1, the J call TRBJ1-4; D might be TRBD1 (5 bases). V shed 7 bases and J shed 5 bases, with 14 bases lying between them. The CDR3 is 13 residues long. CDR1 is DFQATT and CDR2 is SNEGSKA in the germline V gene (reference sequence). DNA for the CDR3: TGCAGTGGGGGCGCAGCCTTAAATGAAAAACTGTTTTTT. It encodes CSGGAALNEKLFF.

DNA for the CDR3: TGTGCCAGCAGCTCCCTGGGACTAGCGGGAGTCCCTTGGGGTGACTCTGGGGCCAACGTCCTGACTTTC. It encodes CASSSLGLAGVPWGDSGANVLTF. The chain recombines TRBV5-6 with TRBJ2-6; 14 bases map to TRBD2. The length of the CDR3 is 23 residues. The V gene end was trimmed by 3 bases and the J gene end by 0 bases; junction bases not matched to a gene: 17. Germline assignment: CDR1 SGHDT and CDR2 YYEEEE.

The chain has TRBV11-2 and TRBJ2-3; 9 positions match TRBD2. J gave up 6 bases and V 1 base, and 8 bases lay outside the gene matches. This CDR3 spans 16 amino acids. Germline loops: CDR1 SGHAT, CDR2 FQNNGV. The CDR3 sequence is CASSLGTSESWDTQYF. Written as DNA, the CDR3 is TGTGCCAGCAGCTTAGGGACTAGCGAGTCTTGGGATACGCAGTATTTT.

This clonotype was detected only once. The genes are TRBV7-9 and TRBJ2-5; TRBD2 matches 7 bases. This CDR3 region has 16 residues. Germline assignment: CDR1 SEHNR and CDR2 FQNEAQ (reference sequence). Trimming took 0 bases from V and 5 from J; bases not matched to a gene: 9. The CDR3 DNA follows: TGTGCCAGCAGCTTAGCCGGACTAGGCACGTTTGAGACCCAGTACTTC. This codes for CASSLAGLGTFETQYF.

The CDR3 bases are TGTGCCAGCACCGAAAGGGACACCAAGAACACCGGGGAGCTGTTTTTT. Translated, it gives CASTERDTKNTGELFF. The rearrangement joins TRBV3-1 to TRBJ2-2, with D perhaps TRBD1 (6 bases). The germline V gene encodes CDR1 LGHDT and CDR2 YNNKEL (reference sequence). V was trimmed by 7 bases and J by 1 base, leaving 16 bases between them. The CDR3 covers 16 residues.

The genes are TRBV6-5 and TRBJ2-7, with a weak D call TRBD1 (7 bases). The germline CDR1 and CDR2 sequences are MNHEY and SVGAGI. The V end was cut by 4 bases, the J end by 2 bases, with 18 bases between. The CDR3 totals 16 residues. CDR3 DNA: TGTGCCAGCAGTTCCTCAACCCAGGGGGGTACCTACGAGCAGTACTTC. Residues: CASSSSTQGGTYEQYF.

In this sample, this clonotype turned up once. CDR3 sequence: CAWSRGRATDTQYF. CDR3 bases: TGTGCCTGGAGTCGAGGGAGGGCCACAGATACGCAGTATTTT. The chain has TRBV30 and TRBJ2-3; 7 bases are shared with TRBD2. J gave up 2 bases and V 2 bases, and 4 bases lay outside the gene matches. The CDR3 covers 14 residues. CDR1 is GTSNPN and CDR2 is SVGIG in the germline V gene (reference sequence).